The sequence of this T cell receptor beta chain was determined in a study of CD8+CD57+ T cells in acquired aplastic anemia. Study at large: An average of approximately 3.2 ug of DNA was obtained from sorted CD4+ and CD8+ cells.

Investigators profiled TCR beta VDJ and CDR3 from genomic DNA template. Using its own MiXCR run on the reads, TCRdb lists one record per CDR3 protein. The table has hundreds of thousands of distinct CDR3 sequences, more than 25% seen once. Germline loops: CDR1 DFQATT, CDR2 SNEGSKA (reference sequence). The trim removed 5 bases at V and 1 base at J, leaving 13 bases unmatched. There are 17 residues in the CDR3. Study-wide points: Patients and controls were found to share over 25 CD8+ CDR3 sequences. Patient and control CD8+ Simpson's diversity was not significantly different.

This clonotype has a handful of counts. Its antigen is unidentified. For sequencing, patients were chosen who had shown expansion of CD8+CD57+ cells by flow cytometry. The sequence was obtained from a human donor with aplastic anemia. Sequencing was done on a sample of sorted CD4+, CD8+, or CD8+CD57+ T cells (not recorded which) from PBMCs. The V gene is TRBV20-1, the J gene TRBJ1-1; 10 positions match TRBD1. The CDR3 nucleotides read TGCAGTGCTGGTTGGGACAGGGGCGAAGTAGCGAACACTGAAGCTTTCTTT. Protein sequence: CSAGWDRGEVANTEAFF.